This TCR beta chain was identified in a study of cytomegalovirus exposure and HLA in healthy donors. Germline CDR1 DFQATT, CDR2 SNEGSKA (reference sequence). The CDR3 is 11 amino acids. With 7 bases clipped from V and 2 bases from J, the junction kept 0 bases outside the gene matches. Study results and limitations: Upon later analysis, TCR association rates were observed to vary by HLA locus, being highest for DRB1 and lowest for HLA-C.

Turning to this clone: As yet, its antigen is unknown.

PCR amplification relied on 60 Vbeta primers (plus 13 Jbeta primers). Original data processing: An analysis that came later counted 80 million or so unique TCR beta chains, approximately 11 million shared. The data were produced by immunoSEQ multiplex PCR, yet TCRdb's version contains in-frame clones alone and is incomplete. For V, J and clone size, that table is used; D and trimming come from the DNA. The sample yields 200,000 to 250,000 clones, approximately 90% seen once. The sample consisted of PBMCs. The receptor's source is a woman between 18 and 30 years old in good health and CMV-seronegative. The chain recombines TRBV20-1 with TRBJ1-2; TRBD1 aligns across 8 bases. CDR3 protein: CSGTGNYGYTF. The CDR3 DNA is TGCAGTGGGACAGGGAACTATGGCTACACCTTC.